The 27 T cell receptor beta chains listed next were all sequenced from one sample in a study of breast tumors, draining lymph nodes, adjacent tissues. Via MiXCR, TCRdb re-called the multiplex PCR reads, giving one row per CDR3 protein. This sample has roughly 70,000 distinct CDR3 sequences, with 40% to 45% found just once. Source material: breast tumor tissue. Every receptor here comes from a female donor with breast cancer. Some clones in this sample may be carry-over from other donors' samples.

In regard to this clonotype: Its ends do not fully match the called genes, so a read error is possible. CDR3 residues: CANSLRYPQETQYF. In DNA form, the CDR3 reads TGTGCCAACAGTCTGAGGTACCCCCAAGAGACCCAGTACTTC. The chain carries TRBV6-1 and TRBJ2-5; no reliable D call. Germline CDR1 is MNHNS and CDR2 is SASEGT. The CDR3 is 14 residues long.

This clonotype was recorded a few times. The chain carries TRBV6-6 and TRBJ1-2; D not resolved. The V end was cut by 7 bases, the J end by 4 bases, with 16 bases between. The CDR3 is made up of 14 amino acids. Germline V gene data show CDR1 as MNHNY and CDR2 as SVGAGI (reference sequence). The CDR3 spells CASNPERVAYGYTF. CDR3 bases: TGTGCCAGCAACCCGGAGAGGGTAGCCTATGGCTACACCTTC.

V usage is TRBV7-9 and J usage is TRBJ2-2; 7 nucleotides agree with TRBD1. Germline lookup yields CDR1 SEHNR and CDR2 FQNEAQ (reference sequence). The trim removed 11 bases at V and 10 bases at J, leaving 10 bases unmatched. The CDR3 covers 12 residues. The CDR3 DNA is TGTGCCGTGACCGAAGGGGGCATGGAGCTGTTTTTT. Protein product: CAVTEGGMELFF. Variable domain in full (rest from reference TRBV7-9 and TRBJ2-2): DTGVSQNPRHKITKRGQNVTFRCDPISEHNRLYWYRQTLGQGPEFLTYFQNEAQLEKSRLLSDRFSAERPKGSFSTLEIQRTEQGDSAMYLCAVTEGGMELFFGEGSRLTVL.

With respect to this clonotype: The CDR3 end shows no conserved phenylalanine or tryptophan, and so a read error is likely. The chain couples TRBV7-7 to TRBJ2-5; the D is unclear. The ends were cut back, 6 bases at V and 8 bases at J, with 22 bases in the middle. This CDR3 contains 15 residues. In germline, CDR1 is SSHAT, CDR2 FNYEAQ (reference sequence). CDR3 loop: CASSKGVGVRSTQYC. The CDR3 nucleotides are TGTGCCAGCAGTAAAGGTGTCGGCGTGAGGTCAACCCAGTACTGC.

The table lists this clonotype with many counts. The V call is TRBV6-4, the J call TRBJ2-6; D is uncertain. V gave up 6 bases and J gave up 0 bases, with 6 bases separating them. CDR1 and CDR2 from the germline V gene are MRHNA and SNTAGT. This CDR3 comprises 14 residues. CDR3: CASRLSSGANVLTF. Here the CDR3 DNA reads TGTGCCAGCAGACTTAGCTCTGGGGCCAACGTCCTGACTTTC.

V usage is TRBV10-3 and J usage is TRBJ2-5, with D possibly called TRBD1 or TRBD2 (6 bases each). V gave up 6 bases and J gave up 5 bases, with 13 bases separating them. CDR1 and CDR2 from the germline V gene are ENHRY and SYGVKD. The CDR3 contains 13 residues. The CDR3 reads CAIRSRGGETQYF. The CDR3 DNA is TGTGCCATCAGATCCAGGGGAGGCGAGACCCAGTACTTC.

Points on this clonotype: An end of the junction does not agree with germline; a read error may underlie this. V gene TRBV25-1 combines with J gene TRBJ1-5; D uncertain. CDR3 length: 12 residues. CDR1 is MGHDK and CDR2 is SYGVNS in the germline V gene. The CDR3 region is CASSHSNQPRHF. In nucleotides, the CDR3 is TGTGCCAGCAGTCATAGCAATCAGCCCCGGCATTTT.

The V and J genes are TRBV18 and TRBJ2-5; TRBD2 aligns across 8 bases. With V trimmed by 3 bases and J by 1 base, 1 base remained unmatched. The CDR3 is made up of 14 amino acids. Germline lookup yields CDR1 KGHSH and CDR2 LQKENI. The CDR3 region has the DNA TGTGCCAGCTCACCCGGGACTAGCCAAGAGACCCAGTACTTC. It codes for CASSPGTSQETQYF.

The table lists this clonotype with many counts. One base away lies a much larger clone, so this may be a sequencing read error. The V gene is TRBV20-1, the J gene TRBJ2-7; 7 bases line up with TRBD2. V trimming: 2 bases; J trimming: 6 bases; junction bases outside the gene matches: 10. The CDR3 runs 14 residues. The V gene's germline CDR1 is DFQATT and CDR2 SNEGSKA (reference sequence). CDR3 amino acids: CSARRAAGVPEQYF. The CDR3 coding sequence is TGCAGTGCTAGAAGGGCGGCGGGGGTTCCCGAGCAGTACTTC.

Worth noting for this clonotype: A much larger clone lies one base from this, so it may be a read error. The rearrangement uses TRBV5-6 and TRBJ2-4; D is undetermined. Germline assignment: CDR1 SGHDT and CDR2 YYEEEE. V gave up 5 bases and J gave up 0 bases, with 6 bases separating them. The CDR3 is 13 residues long. In DNA form, the CDR3 reads TGTGCCAGCAGGATTCCAGCCAAAAACATTCAGTACTTC. Amino acid sequence: CASRIPAKNIQYF.

The chain uses TRBV2 and TRBJ2-1, with 12 bases lining up with TRBD2. This CDR3 region has 18 residues. Unmatched junction bases numbered 13, after V lost 4 bases and J lost 6 bases. The germline gives CDR1 SNHLY, CDR2 FYNNEI. The CDR3 protein is CASSASLPLAGGSNEQFF. The CDR3 DNA sequence: TGTGCCAGCAGTGCCTCCCTCCCCCTAGCGGGAGGGTCCAATGAGCAGTTCTTC.

In this sample, this clonotype turned up a few times. A clone one base away is much larger, so this may be a read error. V gene TRBV7-8 combines with J gene TRBJ2-1; the D is unclear. V gave up 1 base and J gave up 4 bases, with 8 bases separating them. There are 14 residues in the CDR3. Per the germline V gene, CDR1 is SGHVS and CDR2 is FQNEAQ. The CDR3 DNA is TGTGCCAGCAGCTTAGTTGGTGTTTACAATGAGCAGTTCTTC. Protein sequence: CASSLVGVYNEQFF.

This clonotype has at least ten counts. No conserved phenylalanine or tryptophan ends this CDR3, so it is likely a read error. This chain joins TRBV7-9 and TRBJ2-1; D assignment may be TRBD1 or TRBD2 (5 bases each). The CDR3 totals 12 residues. V shed 5 bases and J shed 9 bases, with 11 bases lying between them. The germline V gene encodes CDR1 SEHNR and CDR2 FQNEAQ (reference sequence). CDR3 in amino acids: CASSPDSGEQFL. Written as DNA, the CDR3 is TGTGCCAGCAGCCCAGACAGCGGTGAGCAGTTCCTC.

The rearrangement joins TRBV7-8 to TRBJ2-2, with D uncertain. Trimming stripped 5 bases from V and 7 bases from J, with 20 bases between. The CDR3 length is 16 residues. CDR1 and CDR2 from the germline V gene are SGHVS and FQNEAQ. DNA of the CDR3: TGTGCCAGCAGCAATCGGGCAGGTGTGGGCGGCGGGGAGCTGTTTTTT. Residues: CASSNRAGVGGGELFF.

The rearrangement links TRBV5-1 to TRBJ1-2, with TRBD1 as a possible D gene (6 bases). Trimming took 1 base from V and 6 from J, leaving 10 bases between them. Per the germline V gene, CDR1 is SGHRS and CDR2 is YFSETQ. CDR3 length: 13 residues. In nucleotides, the CDR3 is TGCGCCAGCAGCTTGTCGGCAGGGGATGGCTACACCTTC. Encoded protein: CASSLSAGDGYTF.

This clonotype was found many times. The V and J genes are TRBV2 and TRBJ1-2; D possibly corresponds to TRBD1 (6 bases). Germline CDR1 and CDR2: SNHLY and FYNNEI. The ends were cut back, 3 bases at V and 3 bases at J, with 14 bases in the middle. CDR3 length: 15 residues. In DNA form, the CDR3 reads TGTGCCAGCAGTGAGAGCCTACAGGGATACTATGGCTACACCTTC. Its protein is CASSESLQGYYGYTF.

Notes on this clonotype: The junction shows a germline mismatch at one end, possibly a read error. This rearrangement joins TRBV7-6 to TRBJ2-7, with TRBD2 matching over 9 bases. The CDR3 covers 12 residues. Germline V gene lookup returns CDR1 SGHVS and CDR2 FNYEAQ. The CDR3 sequence is CASSLSGGRSIF. In DNA, the CDR3 is TGTGCCAGCAGCCTTAGCGGGGGACGGTCCATCTTC.

This clonotype was recorded only once. This sequence may be a read error, since a much larger clone differs from it by one base. The chain has TRBV28 and TRBJ2-7; possible D gene TRBD1, 6 bases. Germline V gives CDR1 MDHEN, CDR2 SYDVKM. Trimming removed 5 bases at V and 6 bases at J, with 20 bases between. CDR3 size: 15 residues. CDR3 residues: CASSTRTDKICEQYF. CDR3 in DNA: TGTGCCAGCAGTACACGGACAGATAAGATCTGCGAGCAGTACTTC. The whole variable domain, filled in from reference TRBV28 and TRBJ2-7, reads DVKVTQSSRYLVKRTGEKVFLECVQDMDHENMFWYRQDPGLGLRLIYFSYDVKMKEKGDIPEGYSVSREKKERFSLILESASTNQTSMYLCASSTRTDKICEQYFGPGTRLTVT.

There are many counts of this clonotype. The V and J genes are TRBV12-3 or TRBV12-4 and TRBJ2-7, with D unresolved. The CDR3 is 12 amino acids. Trimming took off 4 bases at V and 7 bases at J, with 11 bases between the two ends. The CDR3 sequence: CASSSNGWEQYF. The CDR3, as DNA: TGTGCCAGCAGTTCGAACGGGTGGGAGCAGTACTTC.

This clonotype was picked up a small number of times. V usage is TRBV20-1 and J usage is TRBJ1-1, with D unresolved. The CDR3 is made up of 14 amino acids. V gave up 0 bases and J gave up 8 bases, with 16 bases separating them. Germline values: CDR1 DFQATT, CDR2 SNEGSKA (reference sequence). The CDR3 reads CSARDVPGGPEAFF. The CDR3 nucleotides are TGCAGTGCTAGAGATGTGCCCGGAGGTCCGGAAGCTTTCTTT.

On this clonotype itself: A much bigger clone sits one base away, suggesting this may be a read error. The rearrangement uses TRBV20-1 and TRBJ2-3, with 7 positions matching TRBD1. Germline V gene lookup returns CDR1 DFQATT and CDR2 SNEGSKA (reference sequence). This CDR3 is 14 amino acids long. CDR3 sequence reads: CSARDGKGTATQYF. In DNA, the CDR3 is TGCAGTGCTAGAGATGGGAAGGGGACAGCTACGCAGTATTTT.

Concerning this clonotype: Relative to the germline gene, one junction end is altered; a read error may explain this. J is TRBJ2-5 and V is TRBV7-7; 10 positions match TRBD1. The CDR3 spans 14 residues. The germline V gene encodes CDR1 SSHAT and CDR2 FNYEAQ (reference sequence). The CDR3 sequence: CASSLGTGVETQYF. CDR3 DNA sequence: TGTGCTAGCAGCTTAGGGACAGGGGTTGAGACCCAGTACTTC.

This clonotype was seen ten or more times. The chain has TRBV7-2 and TRBJ2-3, with D unclear. CDR3 size: 14 residues. V gave up 2 bases and J gave up 0 bases, with 6 bases separating them. Germline V gene sequence: CDR1 SGHTA, CDR2 FQGNSA. CDR3 loop: CASSLRASTDTQYF. The CDR3 bases are TGTGCCAGCAGCTTACGAGCTAGCACAGATACGCAGTATTTT.

The V gene is TRBV11-3, the J gene TRBJ1-1; no definite D call. V dropped 1 base and J dropped 1 base, with 7 bases sitting between them. CDR3 size: 14 residues. Germline assignment: CDR1 SGHNT and CDR2 YENEEA. The CDR3 bases are TGTGCCAGCAGCTTAGGGGCCACGAACACTGAAGCTTTCTTT. Amino acids: CASSLGATNTEAFF.

This clonotype was found a few times. The V and J genes are TRBV9 and TRBJ1-1, with D hard to call. CDR3 length: 15 amino acids. V was pared by 4 bases and J by 0 bases, with 13 bases between. From germline, CDR1 is SGDLS and CDR2 YYNGEE. The CDR3 DNA is TGTGCCAGCAGCCGATATCGGCATTTGAACACTGAAGCTTTCTTT. Amino acids: CASSRYRHLNTEAFF.

This clonotype has a count of ten or more. The chain couples TRBV27 to TRBJ1-6; tentative D call: TRBD1 (6 bases). V lost 3 bases and J lost 1, with 13 bases in between. Looked up from germline, CDR1 is MNHEY and CDR2 is SMNVEV (reference sequence). The CDR3 extends over 17 amino acids. Here the CDR3 reads CASSFHRAGSYNSPLHF. DNA of the CDR3: TGTGCCAGCAGTTTCCACAGGGCAGGGTCCTATAATTCACCCCTCCACTTT.

The chain's CDR3 is CASSPRDRKNSPLHF. Written as DNA, the CDR3 is TGTGCCAGCAGCCCCCGGGACAGGAAGAATTCACCCCTCCACTTT. This chain uses TRBV7-8 with TRBJ1-6; 8 nucleotides line up with TRBD1. This CDR3 is 15 amino acids long. With 5 bases clipped from V and 7 bases from J, the junction kept 7 bases outside the gene matches. Germline CDR1 is SGHVS and CDR2 is FQNEAQ.